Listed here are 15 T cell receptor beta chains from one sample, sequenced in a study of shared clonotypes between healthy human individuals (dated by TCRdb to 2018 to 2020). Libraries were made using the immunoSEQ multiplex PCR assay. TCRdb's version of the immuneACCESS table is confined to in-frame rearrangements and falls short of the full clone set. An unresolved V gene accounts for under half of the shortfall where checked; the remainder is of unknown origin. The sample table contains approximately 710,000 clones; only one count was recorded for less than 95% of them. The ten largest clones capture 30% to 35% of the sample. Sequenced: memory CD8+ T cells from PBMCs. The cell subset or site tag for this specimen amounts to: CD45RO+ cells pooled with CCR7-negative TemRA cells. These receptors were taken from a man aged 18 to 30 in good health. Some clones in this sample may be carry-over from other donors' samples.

CDR3 sequence reads: CASSEWQAHSYEQYF. The CDR3 nucleotides read TGTGCCAGCAGTGAATGGCAGGCCCACTCCTACGAGCAGTACTTC. The chain carries TRBV2 and TRBJ2-7; D remains unclear. Germline assignment: CDR1 SNHLY and CDR2 FYNNEI. V was pared by 2 bases and J by 0 bases, with 11 bases between. This CDR3 contains 15 residues.

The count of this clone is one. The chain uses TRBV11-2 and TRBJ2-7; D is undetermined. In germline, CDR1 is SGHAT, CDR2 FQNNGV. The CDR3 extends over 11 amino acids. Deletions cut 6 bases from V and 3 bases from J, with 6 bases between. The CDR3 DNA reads TGTGCCAGCAGTTCGAACTACGAGCAGTACTTC. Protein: CASSSNYEQYF.

CDR3 sequence reads: CATGGSSTDTQYF. DNA for the CDR3: TGTGCCACCGGAGGCTCTTCCACAGATACGCAGTATTTT. V gene TRBV15 combines with J gene TRBJ2-3, with a possible D match to TRBD2 (5 bases). CDR3 length: 13 residues. The V gene lost 8 bases and the J gene lost 2 bases, with 11 bases spanning the gap. From germline, CDR1 is LNHNV and CDR2 YYDKDF (reference sequence).

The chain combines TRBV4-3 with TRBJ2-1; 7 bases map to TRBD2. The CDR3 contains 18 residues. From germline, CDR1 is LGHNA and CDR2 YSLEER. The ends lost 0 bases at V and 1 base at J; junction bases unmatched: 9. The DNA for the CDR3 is TGCGCCAGCAGCCAAGATTCTTACCCGGGGGGATCCTACAATGAGCAGTTCTTC. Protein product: CASSQDSYPGGSYNEQFF.

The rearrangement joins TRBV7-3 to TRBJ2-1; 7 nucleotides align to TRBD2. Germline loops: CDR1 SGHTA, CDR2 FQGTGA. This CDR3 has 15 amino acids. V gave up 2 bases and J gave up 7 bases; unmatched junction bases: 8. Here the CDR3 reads CASSLGRERRNEQFF. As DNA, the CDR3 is TGTGCCAGCAGCTTAGGGCGGGAGAGGAGAAATGAGCAGTTCTTC.

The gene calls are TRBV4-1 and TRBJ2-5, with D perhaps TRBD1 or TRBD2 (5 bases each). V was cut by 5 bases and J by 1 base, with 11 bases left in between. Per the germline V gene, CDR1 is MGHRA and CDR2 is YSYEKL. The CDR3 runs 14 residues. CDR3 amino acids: CASSILGGQETQYF. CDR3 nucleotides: TGCGCCAGCAGCATCCTTGGGGGCCAAGAGACCCAGTACTTC.

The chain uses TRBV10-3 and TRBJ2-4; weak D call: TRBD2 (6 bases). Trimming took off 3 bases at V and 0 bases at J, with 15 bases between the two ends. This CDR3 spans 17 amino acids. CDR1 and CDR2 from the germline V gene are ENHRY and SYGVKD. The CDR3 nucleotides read TGTGCCATCAGTGACTCGCTGGAGGGTCTAGCCAAAAACATTCAGTACTTC. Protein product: CAISDSLEGLAKNIQYF.

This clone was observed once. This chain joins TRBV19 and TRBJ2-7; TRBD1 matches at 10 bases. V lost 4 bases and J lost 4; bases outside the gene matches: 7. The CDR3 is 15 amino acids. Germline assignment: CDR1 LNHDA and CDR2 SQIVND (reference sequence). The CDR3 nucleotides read TGTGCCAGTAGTACGACAGGGGGCTCTTCTTACGAGCAGTACTTC. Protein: CASSTTGGSSYEQYF.

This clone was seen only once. CDR3 residues: CASSHRAPTSTDTQYF. CDR3 in DNA: TGTGCCAGCAGTCATCGGGCACCCACTAGCACAGATACGCAGTATTTT. This chain joins TRBV11-2 and TRBJ2-3; D is unresolved. V gave up 6 bases and J gave up 0 bases, with 16 bases separating them. Germline V lookup: CDR1 SGHAT, CDR2 FQNNGV. This CDR3 has 16 amino acids.

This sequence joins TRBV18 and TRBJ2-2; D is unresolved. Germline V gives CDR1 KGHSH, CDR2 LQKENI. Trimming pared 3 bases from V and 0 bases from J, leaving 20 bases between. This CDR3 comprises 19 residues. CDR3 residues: CASSPASVRYLTNTGELFF. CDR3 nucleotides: TGTGCCAGCTCACCTGCTAGTGTGAGATACCTCACGAACACCGGGGAGCTGTTTTTT.

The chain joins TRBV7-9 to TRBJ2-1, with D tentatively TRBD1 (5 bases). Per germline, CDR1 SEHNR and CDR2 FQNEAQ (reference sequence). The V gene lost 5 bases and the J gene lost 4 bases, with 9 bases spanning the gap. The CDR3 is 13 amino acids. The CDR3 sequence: CASSPTGYNEQFF. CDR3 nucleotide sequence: TGTGCCAGCAGCCCAACAGGTTACAATGAGCAGTTCTTC.

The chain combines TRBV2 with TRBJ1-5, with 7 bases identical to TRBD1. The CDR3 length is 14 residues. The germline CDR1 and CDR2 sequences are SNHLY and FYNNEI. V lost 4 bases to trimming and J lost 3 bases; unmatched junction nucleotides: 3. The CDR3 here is CASSGRGLNQPQHF. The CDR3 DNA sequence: TGTGCCAGCAGTGGAAGGGGGCTCAATCAGCCCCAGCATTTT.

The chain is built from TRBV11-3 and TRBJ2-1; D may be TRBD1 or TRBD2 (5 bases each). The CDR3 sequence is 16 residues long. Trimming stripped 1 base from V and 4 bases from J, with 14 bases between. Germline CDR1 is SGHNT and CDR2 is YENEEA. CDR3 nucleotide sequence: TGTGCCAGCAGCTTAGTGTGGGGGTTGGGATACAATGAGCAGTTCTTC. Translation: CASSLVWGLGYNEQFF.

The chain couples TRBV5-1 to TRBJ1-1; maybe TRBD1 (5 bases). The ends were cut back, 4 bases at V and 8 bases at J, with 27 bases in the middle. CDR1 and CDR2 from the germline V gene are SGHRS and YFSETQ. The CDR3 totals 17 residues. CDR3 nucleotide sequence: TGCGCCAGCAGCCTGGGGCGGTTAGATGGTAGCGTTGTGGAAGCTTTCTTT. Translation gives CASSLGRLDGSVVEAFF.

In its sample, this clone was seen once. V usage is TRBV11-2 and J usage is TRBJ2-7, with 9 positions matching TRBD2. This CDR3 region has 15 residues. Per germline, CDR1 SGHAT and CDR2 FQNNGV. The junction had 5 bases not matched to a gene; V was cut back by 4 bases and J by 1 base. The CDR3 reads CASSSRTSESYEQYF. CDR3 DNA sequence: TGTGCCAGCAGCTCACGGACTAGCGAATCCTACGAGCAGTACTTC.